The sequence of this T cell receptor beta chain was determined in a study of T cells expressing NK-cell markers. About the study: Seven of the eight sequenced donors were classified as HCMV-seropositive, and one was classified as seronegative.

Each CDR3 protein gets one entry in TCRdb, which reprocessed the 5' RACE reads and gives no DNA. The sample table includes 200,000 to 300,000 distinct CDR3 sequences. Germline values: CDR1 SEHNR, CDR2 FQNEAQ (reference sequence). This CDR3 spans 18 amino acids. The chain is built from TRBV7-9 and TRBJ2-7; TCRdb outputs TRBD1, but without DNA this stays unchecked. The sample was blood T cells: a sorted CD56 or NKG2C T cell subset, CD4+ or CD8+ T cells, or bulk PBMC T cells (not recorded which). The source is a man aged 18 to 30 in good health. CDR3 residues: CASSLVRGRVLVSYEQYF. The variable domain in full, with the rest retrieved from reference TRBV7-9 and TRBJ2-7, is DTGVSQNPRHKITKRGQNVTFRCDPISEHNRLYWYRQTLGQGPEFLTYFQNEAQLEKSRLLSDRFSAERPKGSFSTLEIQRTEQGDSAMYLCASSLVRGRVLVSYEQYFGPGTRLTVT.